A selection of T cell receptor beta chains follows, all from one sample in a study of blood T cells in healthy people across ages. MiXCR, applied by TCRdb to the 5' RACE reads, yields one record per CDR3 protein. The data show roughly 860,000 distinct CDR3 sequences, around 62% seen once. The source material was blood. The receptors originated from a man aged 25-45 years in good health. Both conserved end residues are part of each CDR3. Fields, in order: V gene, clone size, D gene, J gene, CDR3 protein, CDR3 DNA. D genes are given only for firm matches. Where a row states a size, it is once, few, many or the class of an expanded clone; other rows omit it.

TRBV30	few	TRBD2	TRBJ2-1	CAWASSGGYNEQFF	TGTGCCTGGGCCAGTAGCGGGGGCTACAATGAGCAGTTCTTC
TRBV7-2	few	.	TRBJ2-7	CASSLGAGHYEQYF	TGTGCCAGCAGCCTAGGGGCGGGGCACTACGAGCAGTACTTC
TRBV2	few	TRBD1	TRBJ2-1	CAEQGAYEQFF	TGTGCCGAACAGGGGGCGTATGAGCAGTTCTTC
TRBV29-1	few	.	TRBJ2-4	CSVEVVRLDKNIQYF	TGCAGCGTTGAAGTTGTTAGGCTTGACAAAAACATTCAGTACTTC
TRBV20-1	.	.	TRBJ1-5	CSANKGDEQPQHF	TGCAGTGCTAACAAGGGGGATGAACAGCCCCAGCATTTT
TRBV13	many	.	TRBJ1-1	CASSFRGMNTEAFF	TGTGCCAGCAGCTTTAGGGGGATGAACACTGAAGCTTTCTTT
TRBV9	few	.	TRBJ2-7	CASSAGEYEQYF	TGTGCCAGCAGCGCTGGCGAATACGAGCAGTACTTC
TRBV20-1	.	TRBD2	TRBJ2-3	CSAPSSGGARSTDTQYF	TGCAGTGCTCCCTCTAGCGGGGGGGCAAGGTCCACAGATACGCAGTATTTT
TRBV3-1	.	.	TRBJ1-5	CASSHLQPQHF	TGTGCCAGCAGCCACCTTCAGCCCCAGCATTTT
TRBV12-3/TRBV12-4	.	TRBD2	TRBJ2-3	CASTSSGTPLHTQYF	TGTGCCAGCACCAGTAGCGGGACGCCCCTCCATACGCAGTATTTT
TRBV10-3	.	.	TRBJ2-3	CAISDPGITDTQYF	TGTGCCATCAGTGATCCAGGGATCACAGATACGCAGTATTTT
TRBV28	.	.	TRBJ2-5	CASSTIVETQYF	TGTGCCAGCAGTACCATTGTTGAGACCCAGTACTTC
TRBV3-1	few	.	TRBJ1-2	CASSQVGPPRGYTF	TGTGCCAGCAGCCAAGTGGGGCCGCCCAGGGGCTACACCTTC
TRBV7-2	few	TRBD2	TRBJ2-3	CASTISGASTDTQYF	TGTGCCAGCACCATCAGCGGGGCTAGCACAGATACGCAGTATTTT
TRBV5-4	few	TRBD2	TRBJ2-1	CASSLLAGGNPIPSNEQFF	TGTGCCAGCAGCTTACTGGCGGGGGGCAACCCTATCCCCTCCAATGAGCAGTTCTTC
TRBV11-2	.	.	TRBJ2-1	CASSLDRLASSYNEQFF	TGTGCCAGCAGCTTAGATCGTCTAGCGAGCTCCTACAATGAGCAGTTCTTC
TRBV27	once	.	TRBJ1-1	CASSPLAGTEAFF	TGTGCCAGCAGTCCCCTAGCGGGCACTGAAGCTTTCTTT
TRBV7-9	.	TRBD2	TRBJ2-2	CASSPQAGGDTGELFF	TGTGCCAGCAGCCCCCAAGCGGGGGGTGACACCGGGGAGCTGTTTTTT
TRBV4-2	.	.	TRBJ1-2	CASSSGTVNYGYTF	TGTGCTAGCAGCTCCGGGACCGTGAACTATGGCTACACCTTC
TRBV7-3	.	TRBD2	TRBJ2-7	CASNLRLGLAGEPPYEQYF	TGTGCCAGCAACCTCCGGTTGGGACTAGCGGGGGAACCTCCCTACGAGCAGTACTTC
TRBV6-2/TRBV6-3	.	TRBD2	TRBJ2-7	CASSLTGTRIHEQYF	TGTGCCAGCAGTCTCACCGGGACTAGAATCCACGAGCAGTACTTC
TRBV4-1	once	.	TRBJ2-3	CASSQEDRNTDTQYF	TGCGCCAGCAGCCAAGAGGATAGGAATACGGATACGCAGTATTTT
TRBV29-1	few	TRBD2	TRBJ2-3	CSVDPPRERGVAQYF	TGCAGCGTTGACCCACCGAGGGAGCGGGGGGTGGCGCAGTATTTT
TRBV29-1	.	TRBD1	TRBJ2-3	CSVNQGAADTQYF	TGCAGCGTTAACCAGGGGGCGGCAGATACGCAGTATTTT
TRBV6-2/TRBV6-3	.	TRBD1	TRBJ2-1	CASDRGRNEQFF	TGTGCCAGTGACAGGGGGCGAAATGAGCAGTTCTTC
TRBV7-2	.	TRBD1	TRBJ1-3	CASSFDRGAGNTIYF	TGTGCCAGCAGCTTCGACAGGGGGGCTGGAAACACCATATATTTT
TRBV2	.	.	TRBJ1-4	CASSDRSATNEKLFF	TGTGCCAGCAGTGACCGGTCAGCAACTAATGAAAAACTGTTTTTT
TRBV12-3/TRBV12-4	few	.	TRBJ1-1	CASTLNTEAFF	TGTGCCAGCACTTTGAACACTGAAGCTTTCTTT
TRBV6-1	.	.	TRBJ2-5	CASRPTGPRGTQYF	TGTGCCAGCAGACCTACCGGACCCCGGGGGACCCAGTACTTC